This record looks at one T cell receptor beta chain sequence and its context. Its antigen remains unknown. A clone one base away is much larger, so this may be a read error. Unique molecular identifiers (one per individual cDNA molecule) were attached. TCRdb itself ran the 5' RACE reads through MiXCR, one entry per CDR3 protein. The sample lists 85,000 to 90,000 distinct CDR3 sequences, roughly 14% seen once, with approximately 0.62% in the top ten. The entry originates in a study of early T cells in non-severe SARS-CoV-2 infection. Whole-study context: The sequenced material was bulk RNA from unsorted whole blood, and its chains were unpaired.

Findings and caveats of the study: The VDJdb matching leaned toward anti-spike CD8 responses and overlooked private and CD4 specificities.

Germline CDR1 is SGDLS and CDR2 is YYNGEE. There are 13 residues in the CDR3. This chain connects TRBV9 to TRBJ1-1; no clear D gene. This sequence was found in an adult who was a healthcare worker with PCR-confirmed SARS-CoV-2 infection or an uninfected control (not recorded which). Input material: whole blood. CDR3 bases: TGTGCCTGCAGCGTCGACTGGAACACTGAAGCTTTCTTT. It is translated as CACSVDWNTEAFF.